A single sample gave rise to the 30 T cell receptor beta chains below, sequenced in a study of shared clonotypes between healthy human individuals. Data came from immunoSEQ multiplex PCR; TCRdb stores just in-frame clones and leaves some out. The sample has about 1.1 million clones, around 78% seen once. Sequencing was done on a sample of memory CD4+ T cells from PBMCs. Described subset: CD45RA-negative fraction. The receptors here all came from a man aged 18-30 years in good health. Some clones in this sample may be carry-over from other donors' samples.

The count of this clone is one. V usage is TRBV11-3 and J usage is TRBJ2-3; no reliable D call. The CDR3 covers 14 residues. Trimming removed 5 bases at V and 6 bases at J, with 15 bases between. CDR1 and CDR2 (germline): SGHNT, YENEEA. Here the CDR3 reads CASSPVGATDTQYF. The CDR3 coding sequence is TGTGCCAGCAGCCCCGTTGGAGCCACGGATACGCAGTATTTT.

This clone appeared a single time. The V and J genes are TRBV11-2 and TRBJ2-5; D gene uncertain. There are 14 residues in the CDR3. V lost 2 bases and J lost 0, with 7 bases in between. Germline-derived CDR1 and CDR2 are SGHAT and FQNNGV. The CDR3 region is CASSLFRDQETQYF. The DNA of the CDR3 is TGTGCCAGCAGCTTATTTAGGGACCAAGAGACCCAGTACTTC.

The chain is built from TRBV4-3 and TRBJ2-5; 9 positions match TRBD2. The CDR3 has 15 residues. After removal of 1 base from V and 5 bases from J, the junction contained 5 bases not matched to a gene. Germline V gene sequence: CDR1 LGHNA, CDR2 YSLEER. The CDR3 DNA is TGCGCCAGCAGCCAAGGTCTGCGGGGGGGGGAGACCCAGTACTTC. This gives the protein CASSQGLRGGETQYF.

The V call is TRBV4-3, the J call TRBJ1-1; a possible D gene is TRBD1 (6 bases). The CDR3 consists of 15 residues. The V gene's germline CDR1 is LGHNA and CDR2 YSLEER. The ends were cut back, 0 bases at V and 3 bases at J, with 11 bases in the middle. CDR3 loop: CASSQEGGRDTEAFF. DNA for the CDR3: TGCGCCAGCAGCCAAGAGGGGGGGCGAGACACTGAAGCTTTCTTT.

The rearrangement links TRBV5-4 to TRBJ2-7; perhaps TRBD2 as D (5 bases). Trimming shortened V by 2 bases and J by 5 bases, and 11 bases separated the two germline ends. The germline CDR1 and CDR2 sequences are SGHNT and YYREEE (reference sequence). CDR3 size: 13 residues. CDR3 region: CASSFKGADEQYF. Written as DNA, the CDR3 is TGTGCCAGCAGCTTTAAGGGAGCTGACGAGCAGTACTTC.

There are a few counts of this clone. The chain carries TRBV12-5 and TRBJ1-1; a possible D gene is TRBD1 (6 bases). The ends were cut back, 7 bases at V and 0 bases at J, with 21 bases in the middle. This CDR3 spans 17 amino acids. CDR1 is LGHNT and CDR2 is FRNRAP in the germline V gene. CDR3 amino acids: CASEGEMGGAMNTEAFF. Here the CDR3 DNA reads TGTGCTAGTGAGGGGGAAATGGGCGGAGCCATGAACACTGAAGCTTTCTTT.

The V and J genes are TRBV4-3 and TRBJ2-5, with D perhaps matching TRBD1 (8 bases). This CDR3 has 14 amino acids. Germline V gives CDR1 LGHNA, CDR2 YSLEER. V shed 4 bases and J shed 5 bases, with 14 bases lying between them. CDR3 nucleotide sequence: TGCGCCAGCAGCCCACACAGGGGGGGGGAGACCCAGTACTTC. It codes for CASSPHRGGETQYF.

With regard to this clone: The same CDR3 can be traced to other DNA sequences in this sample. The V and J genes are TRBV28 and TRBJ1-1; the match to TRBD1 covers 8 bases. Germline loops: CDR1 MDHEN, CDR2 SYDVKM. The CDR3 covers 17 residues. V trimming: 1 base; J trimming: 5 bases; junction bases outside the gene matches: 12. The CDR3, as DNA: TGTGCCAGCAGTTTATTAGGGACAGGCAATGGGGGGACTGAAGCTTTCTTT. This translates into CASSLLGTGNGGTEAFF.

V usage is TRBV15 and J usage is TRBJ2-7; possibly TRBD1 for D (7 bases). Germline CDR1 and CDR2: LNHNV and YYDKDF (reference sequence). V was trimmed by 0 bases and J by 3 bases, leaving 12 bases between them. The CDR3 loop spans 15 amino acids. The CDR3 region is CATSRDQGGFYEQYF. The DNA of the CDR3 is TGTGCCACCAGCAGAGATCAGGGGGGCTTCTACGAGCAGTACTTC. The full variable domain, in which reference TRBV15 and TRBJ2-7 provide the parts outside the CDR3, is DAMVIQNPRYQVTQFGKPVTLSCSQTLNHNVMYWYQQKSSQAPKLLFHYYDKDFNNEADTPDNFQSRRPNTSFCFLDIRSPGLGDTAMYLCATSRDQGGFYEQYFGPGTRLTVT.

This clone was counted once. The chain links TRBV28 to TRBJ1-2; D perhaps matches TRBD1 (5 bases). Trimming shortened V by 2 bases and J by 7 bases, and 11 bases separated the two germline ends. The CDR3 sequence is 13 residues long. The germline CDR1 and CDR2 sequences are MDHEN and SYDVKM. This chain's CDR3 is CASSLNTGGGYTF. CDR3 DNA sequence: TGTGCCAGCAGTTTAAATACGGGGGGTGGCTACACCTTC.

The chain joins TRBV14 to TRBJ1-1; tentative D call: TRBD1 (5 bases). With 4 bases removed from V and 4 bases from J, the gap between germline ends came to 16 bases. The germline CDR1 and CDR2 sequences are SGHDN and FVKESK. There are 15 residues in the CDR3. DNA for the CDR3: TGTGCCAGCAGCCCCTCGGGGCTCCGGGGCACTGAAGCTTTCTTT. Its protein product is CASSPSGLRGTEAFF.

The chain has TRBV4-1 and TRBJ2-6; TRBD1 matches 7 bases. The CDR3 contains 20 residues. The trim removed 0 bases at V and 0 bases at J, leaving 11 bases unmatched. Germline V gives CDR1 MGHRA, CDR2 YSYEKL. The CDR3 bases are TGCGCCAGCAGCCAAGATGCGGTTCCGGGACAGATCTCTGGGGCCAACGTCCTGACTTTC. Translated, it gives CASSQDAVPGQISGANVLTF.

Worth noting for this clone: Other DNA sequences in the sample encode the same CDR3. CDR3 sequence (DNA): TGCGCCAGCAGCTTGGCGCTCTCTGGGGCCAACGTCCTGACTTTC. Protein product: CASSLALSGANVLTF. The genes are TRBV5-1 and TRBJ2-6; D call uncertain. The CDR3 sequence is 15 residues long. Germline CDR1 is SGHRS and CDR2 is YFSETQ. Trimming shortened V by 0 bases and J by 0 bases, and 4 bases separated the two germline ends.

This clone was observed a few times. The same CDR3 arises from other DNA sequences in this sample as well. The chain recombines TRBV14 with TRBJ2-7; D remains ambiguous. Germline V CDR1 and CDR2: SGHDN, FVKESK. The CDR3 covers 12 residues. The V end was cut by 0 bases, the J end by 0 bases, with 0 bases between. CDR3 region: CASSQDSYEQYF. In DNA, the CDR3 is TGTGCCAGCAGCCAAGACTCCTACGAGCAGTACTTC.

A remark on this clone: Since a far larger clone is one base different, this is likely a read error. The chain uses TRBV11-2 and TRBJ1-2, with a tentative D call TRBD1 (5 bases). Germline lookup yields CDR1 SGHAT and CDR2 FQNNGV. This CDR3 is 15 amino acids long. The V end lost 5 bases, the J end lost 0 bases, and 13 bases lay between the germline ends. CDR3 loop: CASSALRGTNYGYTF. Here the CDR3 DNA reads TGTGCCAGCAGCGCCCTCCGGGGGACTAACTATGGCTACACCTTC.

This chain links TRBV6-5 with TRBJ1-3, with 7 bases that match TRBD1. CDR1 and CDR2 from the germline V gene are MNHEY and SVGAGI. V was clipped by 2 bases and J by 1 base; unmatched bases: 2. The CDR3 is made up of 15 amino acids. CDR3 loop: CASSYATGSGNTIYF. DNA of the CDR3: TGTGCCAGCAGTTACGCGACAGGGTCTGGAAACACCATATATTTT.

The table lists this clone with a count of one. The V gene is TRBV7-3, the J gene TRBJ2-1, with D possibly called TRBD1 or TRBD2 (5 bases each). CDR3 length: 13 amino acids. Germline V lookup: CDR1 SGHTA, CDR2 FQGTGA. The V end was cut by 4 bases, the J end by 6 bases, with 10 bases between. The CDR3 spells CASSWERGNEQFF. Written as DNA, the CDR3 is TGTGCCAGCAGCTGGGAGAGGGGCAATGAGCAGTTCTTC. Complete variable domain (other parts from reference TRBV7-3 and TRBJ2-1): GAGVSQTPSNKVTEKGKYVELRCDPISGHTALYWYRQSLGQGPEFLIYFQGTGAADDSGLPNDRFFAVRPEGSVSTLKIQRTERGDSAVYLCASSWERGNEQFFGPGTRLTVL.

The rearrangement uses TRBV4-3 and TRBJ2-3, with 8 positions matching TRBD2. V shed 0 bases and J 4 bases; nucleotides not matched to a gene: 6. The CDR3 runs 16 residues. Per germline, CDR1 LGHNA and CDR2 YSLEER. DNA of the CDR3: TGCGCCAGCAGCCAAGATAGGGGACTAGGCGCAGATACGCAGTATTTT. Amino acid sequence: CASSQDRGLGADTQYF.

This chain connects TRBV6-5 to TRBJ1-2, with 7 bases matching TRBD1. The CDR3 loop spans 13 amino acids. The germline V gene has CDR1 MNHEY and CDR2 SVGAGI. The junction had 6 bases not matched to a gene; V was cut back by 7 bases and J by 4 bases. CDR3 in DNA: TGTGCCAGCACCGCGGGACAGATCTATGGCTACACCTTC. Translation gives CASTAGQIYGYTF.

This clone came up a few times. The rearrangement uses TRBV7-3 and TRBJ2-1; TRBD2 matches 9 bases. Germline assignment: CDR1 SGHTA and CDR2 FQGTGA. V dropped 2 bases and J dropped 7; count of bases not matched to a gene: 6. The CDR3 runs to 15 residues. The CDR3 protein is CASSLLAGGWNEQFF. Here the CDR3 DNA reads TGTGCCAGCAGCTTATTGGCGGGAGGGTGGAATGAGCAGTTCTTC.

The chain has TRBV7-6 and TRBJ2-5; 11 bases fit TRBD2. Germline CDR1 reads SGHVS; CDR2 reads FNYEAQ. CDR3 length equals 16 residues. Trimming cost V 6 bases and J 5 bases; bases outside gene matches: 11. CDR3 DNA sequence: TGTGCCAGCAGACGAACTAGCGGGAGTTTTGAGGAGACCCAGTACTTC. Amino acids: CASRRTSGSFEETQYF.

The genes are TRBV6-7 and TRBJ2-3; D remains ambiguous. TRBV6-7 carries the ORF label, with uncertain function. The CDR3 is made up of 13 amino acids. V lost 11 bases and J 2 bases, leaving 14 bases between the germline ends. CDR3 coding DNA: TGTGCCTTTCGTTGGGGAACCACAGATACGCAGTATTTT. Translation gives CAFRWGTTDTQYF.

The chain combines TRBV15 with TRBJ1-2, with 7 nucleotides matching TRBD1. The germline V gene encodes CDR1 LNHNV and CDR2 YYDKDF (reference sequence). The CDR3 has 14 amino acids. The V segment lost 5 bases and the J segment 3 bases; nucleotides outside the gene matches: 6. CDR3 amino acids: CATSVQGGDYGYTF. Here the CDR3 DNA reads TGTGCCACCAGCGTCCAGGGGGGGGACTATGGCTACACCTTC.

The chain is built from TRBV10-1 and TRBJ1-1; the D is unclear. The germline CDR1 and CDR2 sequences are WNHNN and SYGVQD (reference sequence). The CDR3 sequence is 13 residues long. V lost 6 bases and J lost 1, with 9 bases in between. The CDR3 reads CASSDFGNTEAFF. The CDR3 DNA reads as TGCGCCAGCAGCGACTTTGGGAACACTGAAGCTTTCTTT.

The chain couples TRBV29-1 to TRBJ2-5; D could derive from TRBD1 or TRBD2 (6 bases each). The CDR3 length is 11 residues. Trimming removed 4 bases from V and 5 bases from J, with 8 bases in between. Looked up from germline, CDR1 is SQVTM and CDR2 is ANQGSEA. For the CDR3, the DNA is TGCAGCGTTGGAGGGGGGGAGACCCAGTACTTC. It specifies CSVGGGETQYF.

The chain is built from TRBV5-6 and TRBJ1-2, with D unresolved. Trimming removed 3 bases from V and 5 bases from J, with 14 bases in between. The CDR3 length is 14 residues. Germline V gene lookup returns CDR1 SGHDT and CDR2 YYEEEE. CDR3 in amino acids: CASSSTVKGYGYTF. Here the CDR3 DNA reads TGTGCCAGCAGCTCCACGGTCAAGGGATATGGCTACACCTTC.

This clone was detected once. This rearrangement joins TRBV27 to TRBJ2-5; 10 bases are shared with TRBD2. The germline CDR1 and CDR2 sequences are MNHEY and SMNVEV (reference sequence). V lost 0 bases, J lost 1 base, and 5 bases stayed unmatched. This CDR3 has 17 residues. As DNA, the CDR3 is TGTGCCAGCAGTTTATCGAGGTTAGCGGGAGGCCAAGAGACCCAGTACTTC. Residues: CASSLSRLAGGQETQYF.

Worth noting for this clone: Other DNA sequences of this sample code for an identical CDR3. This chain uses TRBV5-4 with TRBJ2-5; possibly TRBD2 for D (5 bases). Per the germline V gene, CDR1 is SGHNT and CDR2 is YYREEE (reference sequence). Trimming shortened V by 0 bases and J by 4 bases, and 7 bases separated the two germline ends. CDR3 length: 13 residues. In DNA form, the CDR3 reads TGTGCCAGCAGCTTGGCCGGGGTAGAGACCCAGTACTTC. It is translated as CASSLAGVETQYF.

V usage is TRBV5-1 and J usage is TRBJ2-7; 8 nucleotides align to TRBD1. V lost 4 bases, J lost 3 bases, and 3 bases stayed unmatched. There are 13 residues in the CDR3. Germline V gene lookup returns CDR1 SGHRS and CDR2 YFSETQ. CDR3 residues: CASSTQGVYEQYF. Written as DNA, the CDR3 is TGCGCCAGCAGCACACAGGGGGTCTACGAGCAGTACTTC.

The chain carries TRBV7-2 and TRBJ2-7; D gene ambiguous. Germline V gene sequence: CDR1 SGHTA, CDR2 FQGNSA. V dropped 2 bases and J dropped 3 bases, with 14 bases sitting between them. The CDR3 runs 15 residues. The CDR3 spells CASSLFVGPYYEQYF. The CDR3 bases are TGTGCCAGCAGCTTATTCGTCGGGCCCTACTACGAGCAGTACTTC.